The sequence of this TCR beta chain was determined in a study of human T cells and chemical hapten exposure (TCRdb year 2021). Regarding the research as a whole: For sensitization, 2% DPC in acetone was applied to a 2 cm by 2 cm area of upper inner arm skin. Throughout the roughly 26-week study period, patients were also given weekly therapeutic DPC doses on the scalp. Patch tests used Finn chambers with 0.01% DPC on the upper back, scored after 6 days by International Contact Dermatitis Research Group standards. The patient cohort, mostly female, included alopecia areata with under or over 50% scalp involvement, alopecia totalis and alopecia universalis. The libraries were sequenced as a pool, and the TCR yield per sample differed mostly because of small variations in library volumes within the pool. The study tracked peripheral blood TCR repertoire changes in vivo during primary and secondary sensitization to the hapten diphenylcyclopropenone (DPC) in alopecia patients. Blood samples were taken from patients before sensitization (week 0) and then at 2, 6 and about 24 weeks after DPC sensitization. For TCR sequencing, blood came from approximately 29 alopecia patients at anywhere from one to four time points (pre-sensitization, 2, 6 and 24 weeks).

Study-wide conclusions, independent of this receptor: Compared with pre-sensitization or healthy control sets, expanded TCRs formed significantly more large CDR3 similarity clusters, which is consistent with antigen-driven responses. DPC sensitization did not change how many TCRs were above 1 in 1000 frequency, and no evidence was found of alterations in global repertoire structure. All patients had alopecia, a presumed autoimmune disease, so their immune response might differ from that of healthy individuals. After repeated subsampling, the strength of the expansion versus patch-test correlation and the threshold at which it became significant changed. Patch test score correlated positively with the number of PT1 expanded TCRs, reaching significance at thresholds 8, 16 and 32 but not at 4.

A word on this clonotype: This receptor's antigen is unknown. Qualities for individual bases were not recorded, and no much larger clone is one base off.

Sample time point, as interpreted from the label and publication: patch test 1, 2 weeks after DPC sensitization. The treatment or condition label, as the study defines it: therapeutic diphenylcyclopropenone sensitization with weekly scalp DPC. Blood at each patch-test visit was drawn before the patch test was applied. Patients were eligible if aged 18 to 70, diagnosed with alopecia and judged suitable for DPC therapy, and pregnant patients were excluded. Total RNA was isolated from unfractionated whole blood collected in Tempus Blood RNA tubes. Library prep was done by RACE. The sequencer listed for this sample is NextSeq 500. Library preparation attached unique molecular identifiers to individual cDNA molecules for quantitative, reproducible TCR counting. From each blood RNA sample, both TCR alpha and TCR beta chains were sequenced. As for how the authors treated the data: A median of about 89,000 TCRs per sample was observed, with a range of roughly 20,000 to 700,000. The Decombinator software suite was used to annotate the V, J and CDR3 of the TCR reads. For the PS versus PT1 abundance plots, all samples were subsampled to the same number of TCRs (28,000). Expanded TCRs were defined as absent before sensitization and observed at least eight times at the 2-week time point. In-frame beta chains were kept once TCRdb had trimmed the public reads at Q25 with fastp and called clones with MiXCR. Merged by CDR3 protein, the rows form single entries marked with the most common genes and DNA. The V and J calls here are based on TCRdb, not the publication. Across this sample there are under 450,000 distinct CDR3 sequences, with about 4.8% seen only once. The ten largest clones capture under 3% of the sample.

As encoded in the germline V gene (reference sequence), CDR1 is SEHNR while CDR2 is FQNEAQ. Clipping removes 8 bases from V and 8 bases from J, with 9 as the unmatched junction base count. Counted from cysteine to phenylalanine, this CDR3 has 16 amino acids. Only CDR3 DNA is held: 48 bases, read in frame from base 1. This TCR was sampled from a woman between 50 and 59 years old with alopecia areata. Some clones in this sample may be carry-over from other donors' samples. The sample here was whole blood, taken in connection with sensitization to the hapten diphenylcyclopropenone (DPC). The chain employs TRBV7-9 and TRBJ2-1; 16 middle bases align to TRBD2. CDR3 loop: CASPPSGTSGRDEQFF. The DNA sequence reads TGTGCCAGCCCCCCCTCCGGGACTAGCGGGAGGGATGAGCAGTTCTTC.